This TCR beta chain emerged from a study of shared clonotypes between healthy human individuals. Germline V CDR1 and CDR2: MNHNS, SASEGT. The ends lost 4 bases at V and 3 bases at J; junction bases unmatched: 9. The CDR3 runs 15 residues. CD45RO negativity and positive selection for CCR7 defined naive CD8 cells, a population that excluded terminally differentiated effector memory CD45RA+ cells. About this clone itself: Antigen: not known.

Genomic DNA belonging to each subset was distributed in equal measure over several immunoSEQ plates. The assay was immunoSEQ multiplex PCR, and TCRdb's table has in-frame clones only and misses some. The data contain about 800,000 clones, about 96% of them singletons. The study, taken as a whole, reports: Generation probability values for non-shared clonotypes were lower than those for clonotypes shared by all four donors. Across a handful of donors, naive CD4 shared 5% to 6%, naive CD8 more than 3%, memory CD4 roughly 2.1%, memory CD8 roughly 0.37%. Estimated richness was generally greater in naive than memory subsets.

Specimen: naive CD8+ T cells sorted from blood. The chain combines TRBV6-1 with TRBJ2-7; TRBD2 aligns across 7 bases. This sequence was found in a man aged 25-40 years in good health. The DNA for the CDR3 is TGTGCCAGCAGTGTTTATGGGAGGGGTGACTACGAGCAGTACTTC. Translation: CASSVYGRGDYEQYF.